What follows are 16 T cell receptor beta chains derived from one specimen sequenced in a study of T cell repertoires in cytomegalovirus infection. One entry per CDR3 protein, called by TCRdb with MiXCR from the reads. The sample shows approximately 1,000,000 distinct CDR3 sequences, around a third of them seen only once. Their recognized antigens are unknown. Sequences were derived from cultured CD8+ T cells from PBMCs, sampled from culture after CMV antigen stimulation. These receptors came from a human donor in good health (CMV status not recorded). Some clones in this sample may be carry-over from other donors' samples.

The J gene is TRBJ1-5, the V gene TRBV6-1; D possibly corresponds to TRBD1 (5 bases). Germline V gene lookup returns CDR1 MNHNS and CDR2 SASEGT. The V end lost 2 bases, the J end lost 0 bases, and 17 bases lay between the germline ends. The CDR3 runs to 18 residues. The CDR3 nucleotides read TGTGCCAGCAGTGAACCGTTGGCAGGGATATATAGCAATCAGCCCCAGCATTTT. Translation gives CASSEPLAGIYSNQPQHF.

This clonotype was recorded a few times. The chain combines TRBV5-5 with TRBJ1-1; D gene unclear. Deletions cut 1 base from V and 0 bases from J, with 7 bases between. This CDR3 is 14 amino acids long. Germline CDR1 and CDR2: SGHKS and YYEKEE (reference sequence). In DNA form, the CDR3 reads TGTGCCAGCAGCTTGATTACCTTGAACACTGAAGCTTTCTTT. This codes for CASSLITLNTEAFF.

Note on this clonotype: With a much larger clone just one base away, this may be a read error. The V call is TRBV12-3 or TRBV12-4, the J call TRBJ2-5, with D unclear. CDR3 length equals 11 residues. The CDR3 here is CASSFSVTRYF. DNA for the CDR3: TGTGCCAGCAGTTTTTCGGTGACCCGGTACTTC.

The J gene is TRBJ2-7, the V gene TRBV6-1, with a weak D call TRBD2 (6 bases). Germline CDR1 is MNHNS and CDR2 is SASEGT. The CDR3 sequence is 13 residues long. Trimming removed 6 bases at V and 5 bases at J, with 14 bases between. CDR3 bases: TGTGCCAGCAGGGGACCCTGGGAGGACGAGCAGTACTTC. Translating it yields CASRGPWEDEQYF.

This clonotype was found a few times. The J gene is TRBJ2-1, the V gene TRBV7-8, with D tentatively TRBD2 (5 bases). The germline CDR1 and CDR2 sequences are SGHVS and FQNEAQ. Trimming cost V 1 base and J 6 bases, with 13 bases left between them. The CDR3 consists of 15 residues. The CDR3 bases are TGTGCCAGCAGCTTAGAGTTAGCGCCCATCAATGAGCAGTTCTTC. It translates to CASSLELAPINEQFF.

The table lists this clonotype with a count of one. The rearrangement links TRBV20-1 to TRBJ2-7, with TRBD1 matching 10 bases. This CDR3 has 17 amino acids. Germline CDR1 reads DFQATT; CDR2 reads SNEGSKA (reference sequence). Trimming removed 2 bases from V and 4 bases from J; junction bases left unmatched: 14. CDR3 sequence (DNA): TGCAGTGCTAGATCGCCCCGGGGGACAGGGGAGGGGTACGAGCAGTACGTC. This translates into CSARSPRGTGEGYEQYV.

V usage is TRBV9 and J usage is TRBJ2-6, with D perhaps matching TRBD2 (7 bases). V dropped 7 bases and J dropped 1 base, with 15 bases sitting between them. The CDR3 has 16 amino acids. Per germline, CDR1 SGDLS and CDR2 YYNGEE. The CDR3 nucleotides read TGTGCCAGCCTAGGGAGGGGGGGGTCTGGGGCCAACGTCCTGACTTTC. Protein product: CASLGRGGSGANVLTF.

DNA of the CDR3: TGCGCCAGCAACAGAGGTTCGAACACCGGGGAGCTGTTTTTT. As protein: CASNRGSNTGELFF. The chain recombines TRBV5-1 with TRBJ2-2; D call uncertain. From germline, CDR1 is SGHRS and CDR2 YFSETQ. The CDR3 spans 14 residues. Trimming cost V 6 bases and J 0 bases, with 9 bases left between them.

Ten or more counts support this clonotype. J is TRBJ1-1 and V is TRBV7-9; D perhaps matches TRBD1 (5 bases). The CDR3 extends over 14 amino acids. Looked up from germline, CDR1 is SEHNR and CDR2 is FQNEAQ (reference sequence). The V end was cut by 8 bases, the J end by 5 bases, with 18 bases between. The CDR3 DNA sequence: TGTGCCAGCGGTCTCCTGGGACGTGGAACTGAAGCTTTCTTT. Protein: CASGLLGRGTEAFF.

This clonotype appeared a single time. The rearrangement links TRBV5-4 to TRBJ2-3; TRBD1 matches 8 bases. The germline V gene encodes CDR1 SGHNT and CDR2 YYREEE (reference sequence). J lost 2 bases, V lost 5 bases, and 7 bases had no gene match. CDR3 length: 15 residues. The CDR3 nucleotides are TGTGCCAGCAGTAAACAGGGGGAGCTCACAGATACGCAGTATTTT. Its translation: CASSKQGELTDTQYF. Drawing the rest from reference TRBV5-4 and TRBJ2-3, the complete variable domain is ETGVTQSPTHLIKTRGQQVTLRCSSQSGHNTVSWYQQALGQGPQFIFQYYREEENGRGNFPPRFSGLQFPNYSSELNVNALELDDSALYLCASSKQGELTDTQYFGPGTRLTVL.

The chain couples TRBV24-1 to TRBJ2-1; perhaps TRBD1 as D (6 bases). This CDR3 contains 14 residues. Germline CDR1 reads KGHDR; CDR2 reads SFDVKD. Trimming stripped 0 bases from V and 8 bases from J, with 10 bases between. The DNA for the CDR3 is TGTGCCACCAGTGATTTGCGAAAGGGGGATGAGCAGTTCTTC. Translated: CATSDLRKGDEQFF.

This clonotype was seen only a few times. Here the CDR3 DNA reads TGTGCTAGTAGAACAGGGGGCCCCAACTATGGCTACACCTTC. It translates to CASRTGGPNYGYTF. The chain is built from TRBV12-5 and TRBJ1-2, with 9 bases fitting TRBD1. Germline values: CDR1 LGHNT, CDR2 FRNRAP. V trimming: 8 bases; J trimming: 2 bases; junction bases outside the gene matches: 6. The CDR3 sequence is 14 residues long.

A word on this clonotype: Mismatch with germline at one junction end may stem from a read error. The chain joins TRBV6-1 to TRBJ1-5; no clear D gene. The CDR3 is 17 amino acids. CDR1 is MNHNS and CDR2 is SASEGT in the germline V gene. The CDR3: CASNEAEMTLGGQPQHF. The CDR3 bases are TGTGCCAGCAATGAAGCAGAGATGACCCTAGGAGGTCAGCCCCAGCATTTT.

This clonotype has at least ten counts. The chain combines TRBV7-9 with TRBJ2-2; TRBD1 matches 12 bases. Trimming took 5 bases from V and 5 from J; bases not matched to a gene: 6. This CDR3 spans 16 amino acids. The V gene's germline CDR1 is SEHNR and CDR2 FQNEAQ (reference sequence). Here the CDR3 DNA reads TGTGCCAGCAGCGATTGGGACAGGGGGCAAACCGGGGAGCTGTTTTTT. It encodes CASSDWDRGQTGELFF.

This CDR3 reads CAFGDHYGYTF. The CDR3 coding sequence is TGTGCCTTCGGGGATCACTATGGCTACACCTTC. The chain couples TRBV12-3 or TRBV12-4 to TRBJ1-2, with D unresolved. V lost 11 bases and J lost 3, with 10 bases in between. The CDR3 is made up of 11 amino acids.

The chain joins TRBV6-8 to TRBJ2-5; 7 bases are a match to TRBD1. Per the germline V gene, CDR1 is MNHGY and CDR2 is SAAAGT. This CDR3 region has 14 residues. V shed 2 bases, J shed 4 bases, and the junction held 4 bases outside the gene matches. CDR3 amino acids: CASSYRTGGETQYF. The DNA of the CDR3 is TGTGCCAGCAGTTACCGGACAGGCGGAGAGACCCAGTACTTC.